This T cell receptor beta chain appears in the sequencing data of a study of blood T cell repertoires in COVID-19. How the authors handled the data: Counts of nucleated cells, estimated from reference gene primer amplification, were obtained. Measured with immunoSEQ multiplex PCR; TCRdb has only the in-frame clones, and not every one. The V and J calls and clone size were taken over from that table, and D and trimming were inferred from the DNA. Of 130,000 to 150,000 clones listed, about four fifths are singletons. Cohort allocation depended upon clinical history that participants reported. The V gene's germline CDR1 is ENHRY and CDR2 SYGVKD. The CDR3 length is 14 residues. Trimming removed 3 bases from V and 8 bases from J, with 16 bases in between.

Sequenced: PBMCs or T cells enriched from blood (not recorded which). This clonotype originated in a woman aged 45 to 65 who had been exposed to COVID-19. V and J are TRBV10-3 and TRBJ1-2, with D maybe TRBD1 (6 bases). The CDR3 DNA is TGTGCCATCAGTGACACAGGGCCACCCGGGGGCTACACCTTC. Amino acid sequence: CAISDTGPPGGYTF.